This is a list of T cell receptor beta chains from one sample in a study of blood T cell repertoires in COVID-19. Using immunoSEQ multiplex PCR, the repertoire was profiled, and TCRdb retains in-frame clones only, with some absent. This table holds 250,000 to 350,000 clones, around four fifths found once. The sample was peripheral blood. The receptors here all came from a woman in her 50s with acute or convalescent COVID-19. CDR3s leave out the opening cysteine and the closing phenylalanine or tryptophan. Each record gives: CDR3 length, J gene, clone size, V gene, CDR3 protein. For some rows the clone size is stated as once, few or many, or as a class when expanded; others skip it.

13 TRBJ2-5 NA TRBV28 ASSWPTGREETQY
16 TRBJ2-3 NA TRBV5-1 ASSLDYSGTRYTDTQY
13 TRBJ2-2 NA TRBV5-1 ASSQGPQGDGELF
12 TRBJ1-4 NA TRBV2 ASSREPGGEKLF
13 TRBJ1-1 NA TRBV29-1 SVYIHGEWNTEAF
13 TRBJ2-7 NA TRBV5-1 ASSTTTSGRPEQY
11 TRBJ1-1 NA TRBV6-2/TRBV6-3 ASSYYQDREAF
16 TRBJ2-7 NA TRBV6-1 ASSEVSRGTGGAYEQY
11 TRBJ2-3 NA TRBV9 ASSPSGGDTQY
13 TRBJ1-4 NA TRBV11-2 ASTLGQRDMMELF
14 TRBJ2-2 NA TRBV6-5 ASSSNRGSRTGELF
13 TRBJ1-3 NA TRBV5-1 ASSRQEFSGNTIY
9 TRBJ1-2 many TRBV20-1 SASTGYGYT
12 TRBJ2-1 NA TRBV19 ASRTGTSVGEQF
13 TRBJ1-1 NA TRBV3-1/TRBV3-2 ASSSMGHGRTEAF
15 TRBJ1-5 NA TRBV7-9 ASSLAIGTDLGQPQH
13 TRBJ2-3 NA TRBV19 ASSIGGVDTDTQY
13 TRBJ1-2 NA TRBV5-6 ASSLGQISNYGYT
12 TRBJ2-1 few TRBV2 ASRPTSGYNEQF
11 TRBJ1-4 NA TRBV7-6 ASSSLRGEKLF
10 TRBJ2-7 NA TRBV2 ASSGDSLALS
12 TRBJ2-3 NA TRBV27 ASIDREGTDTQY
10 TRBJ1-2 NA TRBV19 ASSIDAEGYT
16 TRBJ1-5 once TRBV18 ASSPLPLGQGPHQPQH
10 TRBJ1-4 NA TRBV29-1 SVQGQDEKLF
15 TRBJ1-1 NA TRBV27 ASSAGQGALLNTEAF
12 TRBJ2-5 NA TRBV6-5 ASSYVGYQETQY